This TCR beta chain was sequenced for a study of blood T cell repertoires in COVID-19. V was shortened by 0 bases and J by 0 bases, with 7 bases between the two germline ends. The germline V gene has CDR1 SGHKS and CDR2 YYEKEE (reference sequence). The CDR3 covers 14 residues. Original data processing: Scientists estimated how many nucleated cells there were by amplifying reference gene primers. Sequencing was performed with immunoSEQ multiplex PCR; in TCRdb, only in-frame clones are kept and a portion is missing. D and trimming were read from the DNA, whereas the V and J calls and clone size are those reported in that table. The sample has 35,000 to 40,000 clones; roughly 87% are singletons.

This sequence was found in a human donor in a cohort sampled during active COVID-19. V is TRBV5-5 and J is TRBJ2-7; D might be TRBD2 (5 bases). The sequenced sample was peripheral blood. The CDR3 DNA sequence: TGTGCCAGCAGCTTGGGCGGGCTCTCCTACGAGCAGTACTTC. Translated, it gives CASSLGGLSYEQYF.